This T cell receptor beta chain appears in the sequencing data of a study of blood T cell repertoires in COVID-19. Under the authors' procedure: By means of reference gene primer amplification, nucleated cell counts were estimated. TCRdb's copy holds only in-frame clones and misses some; the assay was immunoSEQ multiplex PCR. The DNA was the basis for D and trimming; V, J and clone size are from that table. The table has tens of thousands of clones, roughly 89% seen once. Germline V gene lookup returns CDR1 PRHDT and CDR2 FYEKMQ (reference sequence). V gave up 5 bases and J gave up 12 bases; unmatched junction bases: 11. This CDR3 comprises 13 residues.

V and J are TRBV13 and TRBJ1-1; 8 positions match TRBD1. Sequencing was done on a sample of peripheral blood. The source is a human donor with active COVID-19. The donor label of this sample is uncertain. In DNA, the CDR3 is TGTGCCAGCAGCCCACTAAGGCAGGGGGCTACTTTCTTT. This gives the protein CASSPLRQGATFF.